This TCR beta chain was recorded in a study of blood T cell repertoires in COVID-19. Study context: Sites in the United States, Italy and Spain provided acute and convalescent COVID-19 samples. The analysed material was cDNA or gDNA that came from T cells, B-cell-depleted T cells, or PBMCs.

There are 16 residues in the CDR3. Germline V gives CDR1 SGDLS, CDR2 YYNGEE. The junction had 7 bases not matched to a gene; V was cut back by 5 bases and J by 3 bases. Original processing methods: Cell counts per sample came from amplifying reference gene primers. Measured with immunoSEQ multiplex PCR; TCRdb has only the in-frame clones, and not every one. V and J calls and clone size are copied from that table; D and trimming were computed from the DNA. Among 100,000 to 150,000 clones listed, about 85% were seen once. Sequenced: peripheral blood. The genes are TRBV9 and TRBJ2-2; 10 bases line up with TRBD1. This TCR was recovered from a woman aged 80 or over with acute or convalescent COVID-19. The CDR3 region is CASSDRGRGDTGELFF. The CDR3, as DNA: TGTGCCAGCAGTGACAGGGGGCGGGGTGACACCGGGGAGCTGTTTTTT.